This record concerns one TCR beta chain sequence. This clonotype came up a few times. The clone's antigen remains unknown. One base away there is no much larger clone; base qualities are not given. This record comes from a study of blood T cells in healthy people across ages (dated by TCRdb to between 2014 and 2016). About the full investigation: In model experiments, template switching captured roughly one uniquely barcoded TCR beta cDNA molecule for every two T cells. Using deep sequencing normalized with unique cDNA molecular identifiers, the study measured how TCR beta repertoire diversity changes with age. The study analyzed two additional independent replicas of 1 million unique cDNA reads from the same blood draw for two donors, one aged 18 to 29 and one aged 80 or older. To avoid experimental bias, donors of different ages were spread randomly across the sequencing lanes. Donors were grouped into four age groups: young (average approximately 16 years), middle-aged (39), aged (around 60) and long-lived (just over 80). Broader findings and caveats from the paper: Compared with the aged group, more naive CD4+ T cells, fewer expanded clones and increased TCR diversity were shown by the long-lived group, suggesting age selection. A strong correlation was found between observed TCR beta diversity and the percentage of naive T cells measured by flow cytometry. The CMV infection status of donors was not known, potentially confounding age-related changes in expanded clonotypes. As age increased, observed TCR beta diversity per million T cells dropped in a roughly linear way, and a significant reduction was already evident by age 40. Estimates of total diversity based on one million sequenced T cells were regarded as lower bounds and as underestimates. Since profiling was done on bulk unsorted PBMCs, naive and antigen-experienced compartments could not be conclusively compared.

The CDR3, from cysteine to phenylalanine, totals 12 residues. The kept DNA is CDR3 alone, 36 bases in frame from the first base. V is shortened by 8 bases, J by 8 bases, and the region joining them spans 12 bases. Preparation of the library involved 5' RACE. Sequencing was performed on an Illumina HiSeq 2500. A second PCR of roughly 6 to 11 cycles was performed with a sample-barcoded 5' primer and a J-beta primer mix. Each TCR beta cDNA molecule received a unique molecular identifier from a template-switch 5' adaptor carrying 12 random nucleotides. Each sample yielded at least 3 million CDR3-containing paired-end reads. All of the RNA was converted into first-strand cDNA using the Mint cDNA synthesis kit, with a TRBC-specific oligonucleotide serving as the primer. Following uracil-DNA glycosylase treatment, all cDNA underwent a first 18-cycle PCR with the universal primers M1SS and BC2_uni_R. The study's own analysis went as follows. Each sample was normalized by randomly selecting 1 million high-quality reads, each carrying a distinct molecular identifier. Instead of being binned into consensus sequences, reads that shared molecular identifiers were thrown out. MiTCR, with a Q25 quality threshold and the strictest error-elimination algorithm, was used for CDR3 identification, clonotype clustering and error correction. Lower-bound total TCR beta diversity was estimated with a nonparametric unseen species model using Euler transformation. TCRdb redid the processing of the public reads, applying fastp at Q25 and MiXCR, and retained in-frame beta chains. Here each entry gathers all rows of one CDR3 protein and keeps the most common genes and DNA. The V and J calls reflect TCRdb's pipeline rather than the authors' work. This sample has 1,500,000 or so distinct CDR3 sequences in its table, and approximately 59% of those were observed once. The top ten clonotypes cover 6.5% to 8% of the sample.

The donors were roughly 39 Caucasian individuals from Russia, aged 6 to 90 years, who were systemically healthy. About 9.6 milliliters of peripheral blood were collected from each donor into EDTA-treated Vacutainer tubes. Ficoll-Paque density-gradient centrifugation was used to isolate PBMCs, with at least 6 million obtained per sample. Total RNA was extracted from PBMCs with Trizol reagent, with at least 6 micrograms obtained per sample. For every donor, flow cytometry on a PBMC aliquot measured the percentage of naive CD45RAhigh/CD27high T cells. This chain is built from TRBV12-3 or TRBV12-4 and TRBJ1-4; the D gene cannot be resolved reliably. The sample comprised blood. The sequence was collected from a man younger than 35 in good health. The DNA sequence is given as TGTGCCAGCGGGCTAGAGGCCGAAAAACTGTTTTTT. Its coded protein is CASGLEAEKLFF.